Listed below are T cell receptor beta chains from one sample, sequenced in a study of T cell responses to AZD1222 COVID-19 vaccine. Only in-frame clones appear in the TCRdb table, and some are missing; sequencing was by immunoSEQ multiplex PCR. The repertoire holds fewer than 85,000 clones, with 83% as singletons. Sequencing was performed on peripheral blood, taken 28 days after the second AZD1222 dose. The receptor source for this set is an adult who received the AZD1222 COVID-19 vaccine. Both conserved end residues are part of each CDR3. The D gene is left open where the match is weak. Not all rows give a size; the values are once, few, many and, for expanded clones, a class.

J gene | clone size | D gene | V gene | CDR3 protein | CDR3 DNA
TRBJ1-5 | . | . | TRBV7-2 | CASSLAPGAGQPQHF | TGTGCCAGCAGCTTAGCACCAGGGGCCGGCCAGCCCCAGCATTTT
TRBJ1-4 | . | . | TRBV7-9 | CASSPHAGGLGEKLFF | TGTGCCAGCAGCCCCCACGCGGGGGGTCTAGGTGAAAAACTGTTTTTT
TRBJ2-5 | . | . | TRBV5-4 | CASSFIGEETQYF | TGTGCCAGCAGCTTCATTGGGGAAGAGACCCAGTACTTC
TRBJ2-5 | . | . | TRBV6-2/TRBV6-3 | CASSYRPRQRNQETQYF | TGTGCCAGCAGTTACCGCCCACGACAGAGAAACCAAGAGACCCAGTACTTC
TRBJ1-1 | . | . | TRBV5-1 | CASSLAGDTEAFF | TGCGCCAGCAGCTTGGCTGGGGACACTGAAGCTTTCTTT
TRBJ1-6 | . | . | TRBV4-3 | CASSPLISYNSPLHF | TGCGCCAGCAGCCCCCTTATCTCCTATAATTCACCCCTCCACTTT
TRBJ1-6 | . | . | TRBV5-1 | CASSLAGRGSPLHF | TGCGCCAGCAGCTTGGCAGGGCGCGGTTCACCCCTCCACTTT
TRBJ1-5 | . | . | TRBV7-3 | CASTPLPGQPQHF | TGTGCCAGCACCCCTCTCCCGGGTCAGCCCCAGCATTTT
TRBJ1-6 | . | . | TRBV6-5 | CASSQLEANSPLHF | TGTGCCAGCAGTCAGCTGGAAGCGAATTCACCCCTCCACTTT
TRBJ2-7 | . | . | TRBV10-3 | CAISADRNYEQYF | TGTGCCATCAGTGCGGACAGAAACTACGAGCAGTACTTC
TRBJ1-5 | few | . | TRBV4-1 | CASSQSISNQPQHF | TGCGCCAGCAGCCAGAGCATTAGCAATCAGCCCCAGCATTTT
TRBJ2-1 | . | TRBD2 | TRBV5-1 | CASSLGLAEPYNEQFF | TGCGCCAGCAGCTTGGGACTAGCGGAGCCCTACAATGAGCAGTTCTTC
TRBJ2-5 | once | . | TRBV10-3 | CAINGGRERTQYF | TGTGCCATCAACGGGGGGCGCGAGCGGACCCAGTACTTC
TRBJ1-1 | once | . | TRBV18 | CASSQAGRTEAFF | TGTGCCAGCTCACAGGCAGGGCGCACTGAAGCTTTCTTT
TRBJ2-7 | . | TRBD2 | TRBV28 | CASHGAGESYEQYF | TGTGCCAGCCATGGGGCGGGAGAGTCCTACGAGCAGTACTTC
TRBJ1-1 | . | . | TRBV28 | CASSLSMGGARTEAFF | TGTGCCAGCAGTTTATCTATGGGGGGGGCGCGGACTGAAGCTTTCTTT
TRBJ1-4 | . | . | TRBV27 | CASSVRGGKLFF | TGTGCCAGCAGTGTGAGGGGAGGGAAACTGTTTTTT
TRBJ2-4 | . | TRBD2 | TRBV27 | CASSLRGGTSAKNIQYF | TGTGCCAGCAGCCTTCGCGGGGGGACATCAGCCAAAAACATTCAGTACTTC
TRBJ2-1 | . | . | TRBV9 | CASSVGGRGIQFF | TGTGCCAGCAGCGTAGGAGGCAGGGGCATCCAGTTCTTC
TRBJ2-7 | . | TRBD1 | TRBV29-1 | CSVVPGQTYEQYF | TGCAGCGTCGTACCGGGACAGACCTACGAGCAGTACTTC
TRBJ1-1 | . | . | TRBV27 | CASSSDAWGMNTEAFF | TGTGCCAGCAGTTCAGATGCCTGGGGCATGAACACTGAAGCTTTCTTT
TRBJ1-2 | . | . | TRBV25-1 | CASSELSYGYTF | TGTGCCAGCAGCGAACTATCATATGGCTACACCTTC
TRBJ2-5 | . | . | TRBV5-1 | CASSTSDYPPRETQYF | TGCGCCAGCAGCACCTCGGACTACCCGCCCCGAGAGACCCAGTACTTC
TRBJ1-1 | . | . | TRBV7-6 | CASSLGQITEAFF | TGTGCCAGCAGCCTCGGACAGATCACTGAAGCTTTCTTT
TRBJ2-5 | . | . | TRBV19 | CASSIGKGIPNLETQYF | TGTGCCAGTAGTATCGGTAAGGGGATACCAAACCTAGAGACCCAGTACTTC
TRBJ1-1 | . | . | TRBV18 | CASSPLREGRNTEAFF | TGTGCCAGCTCACCACTGAGGGAAGGACGGAACACTGAAGCTTTCTTT
TRBJ2-1 | . | . | TRBV30 | CAWSLVPGSYNEQFF | TGTGCCTGGAGTTTGGTTCCGGGCTCCTACAATGAGCAGTTCTTC
TRBJ1-4 | . | TRBD1 | TRBV6-2/TRBV6-3 | CASSPTSGTGNEKLFF | TGTGCCAGCAGCCCTACCTCCGGGACAGGAAATGAAAAACTGTTTTTT
TRBJ1-2 | . | . | TRBV5-4 | CASSPAWDFGVDGGYTF | TGTGCCAGCAGCCCGGCTTGGGATTTTGGGGTAGACGGTGGCTACACCTTC
TRBJ2-7 | . | . | TRBV5-4 | CASSLEQGRHEQYF | TGTGCCAGCAGCTTGGAACAGGGACGGCACGAGCAGTACTTC
TRBJ1-2 | . | . | TRBV30 | CAWRSGATRISYGYTF | TGTGCCTGGAGGTCCGGGGCCACCAGAATTAGCTATGGCTACACCTTC
TRBJ2-5 | . | . | TRBV30 | CAWSVLGVRQETQYF | TGTGCCTGGAGTGTACTTGGGGTCCGGCAAGAGACCCAGTACTTC
TRBJ1-2 | . | . | TRBV2 | CASSEVGGYTF | TGTGCCAGCAGTGAAGTTGGGGGCTACACCTTC
TRBJ2-2 | . | TRBD2 | TRBV15 | CATSRVGLTFTGELFF | TGTGCCACCAGCAGAGTGGGACTAACTTTCACCGGGGAGCTGTTTTTT
TRBJ1-2 | . | . | TRBV4-3 | CASSQEAGYYGYTF | TGCGCCAGCAGCCAAGAGGCAGGCTACTATGGCTACACCTTC
TRBJ2-1 | few | TRBD2 | TRBV9 | CASSLRDYWDEQFF | TGTGCCAGCAGCCTCAGGGACTACTGGGATGAGCAGTTCTTC
TRBJ2-2 | once | TRBD1 | TRBV15 | CATRTQGAWDTGELFF | TGTGCCACCAGAACTCAGGGGGCATGGGACACCGGGGAGCTGTTTTTT
TRBJ1-1 | . | . | TRBV28 | CASRSLNTEAFF | TGTGCCAGCAGGTCTCTGAACACTGAAGCTTTCTTT
TRBJ1-2 | . | . | TRBV4-3 | CASSQDRRPNYGYTF | TGCGCCAGCAGCCAAGACAGGCGACCTAACTATGGCTACACCTTC
TRBJ2-7 | . | . | TRBV11-2 | CASSLDQVAGVEQYF | TGTGCCAGCAGCTTAGATCAGGTCGCAGGGGTCGAGCAGTACTTC
TRBJ2-1 | . | . | TRBV7-3 | CASSLAGEQFF | TGTGCCAGCAGCCTGGCCGGTGAGCAGTTCTTC